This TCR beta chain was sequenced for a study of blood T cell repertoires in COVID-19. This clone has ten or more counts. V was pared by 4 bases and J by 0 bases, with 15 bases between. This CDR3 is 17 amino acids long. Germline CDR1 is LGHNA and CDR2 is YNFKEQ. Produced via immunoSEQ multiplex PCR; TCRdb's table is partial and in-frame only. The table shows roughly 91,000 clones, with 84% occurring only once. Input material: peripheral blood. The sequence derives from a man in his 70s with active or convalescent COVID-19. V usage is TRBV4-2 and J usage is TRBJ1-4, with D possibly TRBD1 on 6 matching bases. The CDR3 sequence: CASSPQQTGATNEKLFF. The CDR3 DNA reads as TGTGCCAGCAGCCCCCAACAGACAGGTGCAACTAATGAAAAACTGTTTTTT.